This is a list of T cell receptor beta chains from one sample in a study of regulatory T cells in long-lasting Graves disease. Each CDR3 protein gets one entry after TCRdb re-called the multiplex PCR reads with MiXCR. The table lists about 420,000 distinct CDR3 sequences, about 15% of them singletons. The sample also formed part of further work on T cells in Graves' hyperthyroidism and ophthalmopathy.

This specimen was peripheral blood mononuclear cells (PBMCs), taken at new diagnosis, from a patient treated with antithyroid drugs. These receptors were taken from a woman younger than 30 with Graves disease. CDR3s include the opening cysteine and the closing phenylalanine or tryptophan. Each record gives: V gene, D gene, clone size, J gene, CDR3 protein, CDR3 DNA. The D gene is left open where the match is weak. Clone size, where shown, is once, few, many, or a class for clones that have expanded.

>TRBV5-1|.|few|TRBJ2-1
CASSLGIWAGNNEQFF
TGCGCCAGCAGCTTGGGCATTTGGGCAGGGAACAATGAGCAGTTCTTC
>TRBV10-1|TRBD1|many|TRBJ2-1
CASSESGQGVDEQFF
TGCGCCAGCAGTGAGTCGGGACAGGGGGTTGATGAGCAGTTCTTC
>TRBV20-1|.|many|TRBJ2-7
CSARDSPFSYEQYF
TGCAGTGCTAGAGACTCCCCTTTCTCCTACGAGCAGTACTTC
>TRBV24-1|TRBD1|many|TRBJ2-5
CATSGPRATGDLGETQYF
TGTGCCACCAGTGGCCCTCGCGCGACAGGGGACCTGGGGGAGACCCAGTACTTC
>TRBV10-1|.|many|TRBJ2-5
CAGVLNRIQETQYF
TGCGCCGGGGTCCTAAACAGAATCCAAGAGACCCAGTACTTC
>TRBV28|.|many|TRBJ2-1
CASSTPLGGNEQFF
TGTGCCAGCTCAACGCCCCTTGGCGGGAATGAGCAGTTCTTC
>TRBV6-1|TRBD2|.|TRBJ2-3
CASSDTLAGTGTQYF
TGTGCCAGCAGTGATACACTAGCGGGCACAGGTACGCAGTATTTT
>TRBV19|.|few|TRBJ2-3
CASNGLSDTQYF
TGTGCCAGTAACGGCCTGTCAGATACGCAGTATTTT
>TRBV28|.|many|TRBJ1-5
CASSSNPANNQPQHF
TGTGCCAGCAGCTCAAACCCGGCCAACAATCAGCCCCAGCATTTT
>TRBV6-1|.|many|TRBJ2-1
CASSRYSPHEQFF
TGTGCCAGCAGTCGGTACAGCCCCCACGAGCAGTTCTTC
>TRBV12-3/TRBV12-4|.|.|TRBJ2-3
CASSLEAQYF
TGTGCCAGCAGTTTAGAAGCGCAGTATTTT
>TRBV6-1|TRBD2|many|TRBJ2-7
CASSTTSENYEQYF
TGTGCCAGCAGCACGACTAGCGAGAACTACGAGCAGTACTTC
>TRBV18|.|.|TRBJ1-2
CASSPLSRIDYGYTF
TGTGCCAGCTCACCACTCAGTAGGATAGACTATGGCTACACCTTC
>TRBV28|TRBD1|many|TRBJ2-1
CASSLSSGQGYNEQFF
TGTGCCAGCAGCCTTTCATCGGGACAGGGATACAATGAGCAGTTCTTC
>TRBV19|TRBD2|.|TRBJ2-3
CASSQRTSGSTDTQYF
TGTGCCAGTAGTCAAAGGACTAGCGGGAGCACAGATACGCAGTATTTT
>TRBV12-3/TRBV12-4|.|many|TRBJ2-1
CASSGIGSYNEQFF
TGTGCCAGCTCCGGCATAGGTTCCTACAATGAGCAGTTCTTC
>TRBV28|TRBD2|many|TRBJ2-4
CASSLTRLAGGPWYF
TGTGCCAGCAGTCTGACCCGACTAGCGGGAGGGCCGTGGTACTTC
>TRBV27|TRBD1|.|TRBJ2-1
CASSLFAGVGQGLMNEQFF
TGTGCCAGCAGTTTATTCGCTGGGGTGGGACAGGGGTTAATGAATGAGCAGTTCTTC
>TRBV20-1|TRBD2|many|TRBJ2-5
CSAREAFRASGYQETQYF
TGCAGTGCTAGAGAGGCCTTTAGGGCTAGCGGGTACCAAGAGACCCAGTACTTC
>TRBV7-8|TRBD2|many|TRBJ2-1
CASSLKGLGGPEQFF
TGTGCCAGCAGCTTGAAGGGACTAGGGGGGCCTGAGCAGTTCTTC
>TRBV3-1|.|many|TRBJ1-1
CASSQDWGVNTEAFF
TGTGCCAGCAGCCAAGATTGGGGCGTGAACACTGAAGCTTTCTTT
>TRBV6-1|.|.|TRBJ2-7
CASRLGLPTSYEQYF
TGTGCCAGCAGACTGGGACTTCCAACCTCCTACGAGCAGTACTTC
>TRBV9|.|.|TRBJ2-7
CASSVIGAGEQYF
TGTGCCAGCAGCGTAATAGGGGCCGGGGAGCAGTACTTC
>TRBV7-2|.|many|TRBJ2-5
CASSPDVQRNKMTQYF
TGTGCCAGCAGCCCGGACGTTCAGCGAAACAAGATGACCCAGTACTTC
>TRBV9|.|few|TRBJ2-1
CASSVGGGVSEQFF
TGTGCCAGCAGCGTAGGAGGGGGGGTCTCTGAGCAGTTCTTC
>TRBV7-8|TRBD1|few|TRBJ2-5
CASSLARTGRETRYF
TGTGCCAGCAGCTTAGCAAGGACAGGGCGCGAGACCCGGTACTTC
>TRBV28|.|many|TRBJ2-7
CASSFIQVSYEQYF
TGTGCCAGCAGTTTTATTCAAGTATCCTACGAGCAGTACTTC
>TRBV11-2|.|many|TRBJ1-6
CASSLEAGDNSPLHF
TGTGCCAGCAGCTTAGAGGCCGGAGACAATTCACCCCTCCACTTT
>TRBV20-1|TRBD2|few|TRBJ2-1
CSASFSGSFGNEQFF
TGCAGTGCTAGTTTTAGCGGGAGCTTCGGCAATGAGCAGTTCTTC
>TRBV9|.|many|TRBJ2-1
CASSVDGSYNEQFF
TGTGCCAGCAGCGTAGATGGATCCTACAATGAGCAGTTCTTC
>TRBV5-4|TRBD2|.|TRBJ2-1
CASSFSGRFGYEQFF
TGTGCCAGCAGCTTTAGCGGGAGGTTCGGCTATGAGCAGTTCTTC
>TRBV14|TRBD2|many|TRBJ2-3
CASSPGLADTQYF
TGTGCCAGCAGCCCGGGACTAGCAGATACGCAGTATTTT
>TRBV2|.|.|TRBJ2-1
CASSQSYNEQFF
TGTGCCAGCAGCCAATCCTACAATGAGCAGTTCTTC
>TRBV5-1|TRBD2|.|TRBJ2-7
CASSLVTGLADEQYF
TGCGCCAGCAGCTTGGTCACGGGACTAGCCGACGAGCAGTACTTC
>TRBV6-5|TRBD1|many|TRBJ2-7
CASSYLDRSYEQYF
TGTGCCAGCAGTTACCTGGACAGGTCCTACGAGCAGTACTTC
>TRBV6-5|.|few|TRBJ1-5
CASSYSGITNQPQHF
TGTGCCAGCAGTTACTCAGGCATAACGAATCAGCCCCAGCATTTT
>TRBV7-3|.|many|TRBJ1-2
CASSPSSQGNYGYTF
TGTGCCAGCAGCCCTTCTAGCCAGGGCAACTATGGCTACACCTTC
>TRBV12-3/TRBV12-4|.|many|TRBJ2-4
CASSFAGAKNIQYF
TGTGCCAGCAGTTTTGCAGGGGCCAAAAACATTCAGTACTTC
>TRBV9|.|.|TRBJ1-4
CASSVGGVGEKLFF
TGTGCCAGCAGCGTAGGGGGCGTGGGTGAAAAACTGTTTTTT
>TRBV14|.|many|TRBJ2-7
CASRSAGSNEQYF
TGTGCCAGCCGCTCGGCGGGAAGTAACGAGCAGTACTTC
>TRBV29-1|TRBD1|.|TRBJ2-1
CSVGDRGSFNEQFF
TGCAGCGTTGGGGACAGGGGGAGTTTCAATGAGCAGTTCTTC
>TRBV14|.|few|TRBJ2-7
CASSHTGNYYEQYF
TGTGCCAGCAGCCATACCGGGAACTACTACGAGCAGTACTTC
>TRBV5-1|TRBD2|.|TRBJ2-5
CASRWGSGNQETQYF
TGCGCCAGCAGGTGGGGTAGCGGGAACCAAGAGACCCAGTACTTC
>TRBV12-5|.|.|TRBJ1-1
CASGLVPDSEAFF
TGTGCTAGTGGTTTGGTACCGGACAGTGAAGCTTTCTTT
>TRBV6-2/TRBV6-3|TRBD2|many|TRBJ2-7
CASTAAGGLNEQYF
TGTGCCAGCACTGCAGCGGGAGGGCTCAACGAGCAGTACTTC
>TRBV20-1|TRBD2|many|TRBJ2-5
CSAHSGIGPETQYF
TGCAGTGCTCATAGCGGGATAGGCCCGGAGACCCAGTACTTC
>TRBV7-6|TRBD2|many|TRBJ2-5
CASSSWTQLAGGLGETQYF
TGTGCCAGCAGCTCCTGGACTCAGCTAGCGGGAGGGCTGGGGGAGACCCAGTACTTC
>TRBV3-1|TRBD2|many|TRBJ2-7
CASSQDSREAGYEQYF
TGTGCCAGCAGCCAAGACTCGCGGGAGGCCGGGTACGAGCAGTACTTC
>TRBV12-3/TRBV12-4|.|.|TRBJ2-2
CASSWETIGELFF
TGTGCCAGCAGTTGGGAGACAATCGGGGAGCTGTTTTTT
>TRBV24-1|.|many|TRBJ2-1
CATSDRSVQSSYNEQFF
TGTGCCACCAGTGATCGGAGCGTCCAGAGCTCCTACAATGAGCAGTTCTTC